Listed here are 18 T cell receptor beta chains from one sample, sequenced in a study of blood T cell repertoires in COVID-19. Clones were read by immunoSEQ multiplex PCR, and TCRdb kept only the in-frame ones, dropping some. The sample contains over 85,000 clones, 75% to 85% of which appear only once. The specimen sequenced was peripheral blood. The receptors originated from a man aged 60 to 69 with acute or convalescent COVID-19.

This clone was recorded only once. The V call is TRBV28, the J call TRBJ1-5; 8 positions match TRBD1. Unmatched junction bases numbered 4, after V lost 6 bases and J lost 6 bases. The V gene's germline CDR1 is MDHEN and CDR2 SYDVKM. The CDR3 consists of 13 residues. The CDR3 loop is CASSSGGFQPQHF. The CDR3 nucleotides read TGTGCCAGCAGCTCAGGGGGCTTTCAGCCCCAGCATTTT.

This chain links TRBV5-1 with TRBJ1-5, with D perhaps TRBD1 (5 bases). CDR1 and CDR2 from the germline V gene are SGHRS and YFSETQ. This CDR3 comprises 14 residues. V lost 0 bases to trimming and J lost 7 bases, with 11 bases between them. The CDR3 DNA follows: TGCGCCAGCAGCTTGGTCCAGGGCGGCCAGCCCCAGCATTTT. This codes for CASSLVQGGQPQHF. Full variable domain (rest looked up from reference TRBV5-1 and TRBJ1-5): KAGVTQTPRYLIKTRGQQVTLSCSPISGHRSVSWYQQTPGQGLQFLFEYFSETQRNKGNFPGRFSGRQFSNSRSEMNVSTLELGDSALYLCASSLVQGGQPQHFGDGTRLSIL.

This chain connects TRBV2 to TRBJ1-4; 11 positions agree with TRBD1. The ends lost 5 bases at V and 2 bases at J; junction bases unmatched: 4. Germline CDR1 SNHLY, CDR2 FYNNEI. The CDR3 runs to 16 residues. The CDR3 DNA follows: TGTGCCAGCAGTTACCGGGACAGGGGGACTAATGAAAAACTGTTTTTT. Translating gives CASSYRDRGTNEKLFF.

V and J are TRBV19 and TRBJ2-3; D ambiguous. The CDR3 runs to 13 residues. Trimming left V 3 bases short and J 0 bases short, with 4 bases between. Germline loops: CDR1 LNHDA, CDR2 SQIVND (reference sequence). As DNA, the CDR3 is TGTGCCAGTAGTATCCAGAGCACAGATACGCAGTATTTT. This translates into CASSIQSTDTQYF.

The chain uses TRBV14 and TRBJ1-1; D unresolved. V was trimmed by 3 bases and J by 0 bases, leaving 8 bases between them. Germline CDR1 reads SGHDN; CDR2 reads FVKESK. The CDR3 has 14 amino acids. For the CDR3, the DNA is TGTGCCAGCAGCCACGGGCGGGTGAACACTGAAGCTTTCTTT. It yields the protein CASSHGRVNTEAFF.

V gene TRBV14 combines with J gene TRBJ2-3; D is unresolved. The germline V and J ends were trimmed by 4 bases and 0 bases, with 5 bases remaining between them. This CDR3 spans 13 amino acids. CDR1 and CDR2 from the germline V gene are SGHDN and FVKESK. CDR3 coding DNA: TGTGCCAGCAGCCCCCCTAGCACAGATACGCAGTATTTT. Translating gives CASSPPSTDTQYF.

The CDR3 region is CASSRTVQGSTGELFF. The CDR3 DNA reads TGTGCCAGCAGCCGAACCGTACAGGGCTCCACCGGGGAGCTGTTTTTT. This rearrangement joins TRBV13 to TRBJ2-2; possible D gene TRBD1, 6 bases. The germline CDR1 and CDR2 sequences are PRHDT and FYEKMQ (reference sequence). V was pared by 5 bases and J by 4 bases, with 17 bases between. CDR3 length: 16 residues.

The chain links TRBV5-1 to TRBJ1-2; weak D call: TRBD1 (6 bases). The CDR3 extends over 19 amino acids. V lost 3 bases, J lost 3 bases, and 27 bases lay in between. The germline gives CDR1 SGHRS, CDR2 YFSETQ. DNA for the CDR3: TGCGCCAGCAGCTCACAGTCTCCGGTACTGGGGGCTCGGGACTATGGCTACACCTTC. This gives the protein CASSSQSPVLGARDYGYTF. Drawing the rest from reference TRBV5-1 and TRBJ1-2, the complete variable domain is KAGVTQTPRYLIKTRGQQVTLSCSPISGHRSVSWYQQTPGQGLQFLFEYFSETQRNKGNFPGRFSGRQFSNSRSEMNVSTLELGDSALYLCASSSQSPVLGARDYGYTFGSGTRLTVV.

This clone was detected a few times. The genes are TRBV13 and TRBJ2-1; 8 bases line up with TRBD2. Losses at the gene ends were 2 bases for V and 6 bases for J; bases not matched to a gene: 12. Per germline, CDR1 PRHDT and CDR2 FYEKMQ (reference sequence). This CDR3 is 17 amino acids long. The chain's CDR3 is CASSLWFGGAQANEQFF. CDR3 coding DNA: TGTGCCAGCAGCTTATGGTTCGGGGGGGCTCAGGCCAATGAGCAGTTCTTC.

The chain has TRBV13 and TRBJ2-3; 7 positions agree with TRBD2. The CDR3 spans 16 residues. CDR1 and CDR2 (germline): PRHDT, FYEKMQ (reference sequence). Trimming removed 1 base from V and 4 bases from J; junction bases left unmatched: 8. The CDR3 DNA is TGTGCCAGCAGCTTAGTGCGGGGGAAGTCGGCAGATACGCAGTATTTT. Its protein product is CASSLVRGKSADTQYF.

The chain combines TRBV2 with TRBJ1-4; D is unclear. Per germline, CDR1 SNHLY and CDR2 FYNNEI. The V end was cut by 2 bases, the J end by 9 bases, with 13 bases between. The CDR3 contains 14 residues. The CDR3 protein is CASSEHRSNQKLFF. The CDR3, as DNA: TGTGCCAGCAGTGAACACAGATCCAACCAAAAACTGTTTTTT.

Only a few counts were recorded for this clone. The chain is built from TRBV27 and TRBJ1-3; maybe TRBD1 (6 bases). This CDR3 comprises 14 residues. CDR1 MNHEY and CDR2 SMNVEV come from the germline V gene (reference sequence). Deletions cut 6 bases from V and 2 bases from J, with 11 bases between. The CDR3 region is CASRGGGAGNTIYF. The DNA for the CDR3 is TGTGCCAGCAGAGGGGGTGGGGCTGGAAACACCATATATTTT.

The J gene is TRBJ1-3, the V gene TRBV2; 7 bases align to TRBD1. Germline V gene lookup returns CDR1 SNHLY and CDR2 FYNNEI. This CDR3 has 17 amino acids. J was trimmed by 0 bases and V by 3 bases; bases with no gene match: 8. CDR3 DNA sequence: TGTGCCAGCAGTGAGAAGGGGGCCGTGAGCTCTGGAAACACCATATATTTT. Protein product: CASSEKGAVSSGNTIYF.

In regard to this clone: Other DNA variants within this sample encode the same CDR3. This rearrangement joins TRBV19 to TRBJ2-4, with TRBD2 as a possible D gene (5 bases). From germline, CDR1 is LNHDA and CDR2 SQIVND (reference sequence). CDR3 length: 13 residues. The germline V and J ends were trimmed by 6 bases and 2 bases, with 8 bases remaining between them. The CDR3 loop reads CASREGPKNIQYF. The CDR3 DNA is TGTGCCAGTAGAGAGGGTCCCAAAAACATTCAGTACTTC.

The gene calls are TRBV6-4 and TRBJ1-6; a possible D gene is TRBD1 (5 bases). Trimming shortened V by 6 bases and J by 8 bases, and 14 bases separated the two germline ends. The V gene's germline CDR1 is MRHNA and CDR2 SNTAGT. CDR3 length: 14 amino acids. CDR3 amino acids: CASSLQGKYSPLHF. The DNA for the CDR3 is TGTGCCAGCAGCTTGCAGGGTAAGTATTCACCCCTCCACTTT.

The chain recombines TRBV28 with TRBJ2-5, with D unresolved. Trimming took 3 bases from V and 2 from J, leaving 10 bases between them. Germline-derived CDR1 and CDR2 are MDHEN and SYDVKM. The CDR3 is made up of 14 amino acids. The CDR3 DNA sequence: TGTGCCAGCAGTTTTCTAGAGCCGCAAGAGACCCAGTACTTC. Translating it yields CASSFLEPQETQYF.

This chain connects TRBV6-2 or TRBV6-3 to TRBJ1-2; D gene unclear. V was clipped by 2 bases and J by 4 bases, with 14 bases between them. Germline-derived CDR1 and CDR2 are MNHEY and SVGEGT. The CDR3 has 15 residues. CDR3 nucleotides: TGTGCCAGCAGTTACACGCCGGGGTCCTCCTATGGCTACACCTTC. It yields the protein CASSYTPGSSYGYTF.

The chain carries TRBV19 and TRBJ1-5; a possible D gene is TRBD1 (5 bases). CDR3 length equals 14 residues. V lost 3 bases and J 5 bases, leaving 11 bases between the germline ends. Per the germline V gene, CDR1 is LNHDA and CDR2 is SQIVND (reference sequence). CDR3 residues: CASSIGGAYQPQHF. In nucleotides, the CDR3 is TGTGCCAGTAGTATTGGTGGGGCATATCAGCCCCAGCATTTT.